Below are 11 T cell receptor beta chains sequenced from a single sample in a study of CD8 T cells in ankylosing spondylitis. One entry per CDR3 protein results from TCRdb running MiXCR on the 5' RACE reads. The repertoire holds roughly 97,000 distinct CDR3 sequences, almost 8.5% seen once, with around a tenth in the top ten. Sequencing used blood, either unsorted or a sorted T cell fraction (not recorded which). The receptors were gathered from a male donor with ankylosing spondylitis or in good health (not recorded which).

This clonotype appeared a few times. The DNA of the CDR3 is TGCGCCAGCCCAGAACTAGCGCGGGGGGAAATCGCAGATACGCAGTATTTT. Translated: CASPELARGEIADTQYF. The chain has TRBV4-3 and TRBJ2-3; 8 nucleotides agree with TRBD2. CDR1 is LGHNA, CDR2 YSLEER, per germline. The CDR3 is 17 amino acids. After removal of 8 bases from V and 4 bases from J, the junction contained 17 bases not matched to a gene.

This clonotype was counted ten times or more. The chain carries TRBV2 and TRBJ2-1, with TRBD1 matching over 9 bases. Germline V CDR1 and CDR2: SNHLY, FYNNEI. With V trimmed by 7 bases and J by 8 bases, 6 bases remained unmatched. The CDR3 sequence is 13 residues long. Here the CDR3 DNA reads TGTGCCAGCAAAGGACAGGGGTCGGATGAGCAGTTCTTC. Encoded protein: CASKGQGSDEQFF.

The sample holds many counts of this clonotype. The chain has TRBV11-1 and TRBJ2-1; D is tentatively TRBD1 or TRBD2 (6 bases each). Looked up from germline, CDR1 is SGHAT and CDR2 is FQDESV (reference sequence). Trimming removed 2 bases at V and 7 bases at J, with 9 bases between. This CDR3 has 13 amino acids. The DNA for the CDR3 is TGTGCCAGCAGCTTAACAGGGAGGAATGAGCAGTTCTTC. Its translation is CASSLTGRNEQFF.

This clonotype was seen repeatedly, ten times or more. The chain joins TRBV12-3 or TRBV12-4 to TRBJ2-4, with D tentatively TRBD2 (5 bases). The CDR3 is made up of 17 amino acids. V was clipped by 5 bases and J by 0 bases, with 17 bases between them. As DNA, the CDR3 is TGTGCCAGCAGTCCACGCCGCGGGCAGTTAGCCAAAAACATTCAGTACTTC. Translating gives CASSPRRGQLAKNIQYF.

This clonotype came up many times. The chain couples TRBV5-5 to TRBJ1-5; TRBD1 matches at 8 bases. V lost 4 bases and J lost 0; bases outside the gene matches: 3. CDR3 length equals 15 residues. The germline CDR1 and CDR2 sequences are SGHKS and YYEKEE (reference sequence). The CDR3 sequence: CASSGDRFSNQPQHF. CDR3 in DNA: TGTGCCAGCAGCGGGGACAGGTTTAGCAATCAGCCCCAGCATTTT.

This clonotype was counted a few times. The rearrangement joins TRBV20-1 to TRBJ1-2; D gene ambiguous. The CDR3 spans 12 residues. V gave up 3 bases and J gave up 4 bases, with 9 bases separating them. CDR1 and CDR2 (germline): DFQATT, SNEGSKA (reference sequence). The CDR3 reads CSASLGSYGYTF. In DNA, the CDR3 is TGCAGTGCTAGCCTGGGAAGCTATGGCTACACCTTC.

This clonotype was detected many times. V gene TRBV9 combines with J gene TRBJ2-1; D tentatively reads TRBD1 or TRBD2 (5 bases each). The CDR3 loop spans 14 amino acids. With 2 bases removed from V and 9 bases from J, the gap between germline ends came to 15 bases. Germline V gene data show CDR1 as SGDLS and CDR2 as YYNGEE. CDR3 DNA sequence: TGTGCCAGCAGCGTCGGAACGGGACGCGCTGAGCAGTTCTTC. This gives the protein CASSVGTGRAEQFF.

The rearrangement joins TRBV9 to TRBJ2-3; 11 bases agree with TRBD1. Germline V gene sequence: CDR1 SGDLS, CDR2 YYNGEE. CDR3 length: 16 amino acids. The junction had 7 bases not matched to a gene; V was cut back by 4 bases and J by 3 bases. The chain's CDR3 is CASSNPGQGVTDTQYF. The CDR3 region has the DNA TGTGCCAGCAGCAACCCGGGACAGGGGGTTACAGATACGCAGTATTTT.

The table lists this clonotype with many counts. J is TRBJ2-5 and V is TRBV5-4, with D tentatively TRBD2 (5 bases). The germline V gene encodes CDR1 SGHNT and CDR2 YYREEE (reference sequence). The V gene lost 2 bases and the J gene lost 4 bases, with 9 bases spanning the gap. This CDR3 comprises 13 residues. CDR3 sequence: CASSFSARETQYF. In DNA, the CDR3 is TGTGCCAGCAGCTTTAGCGCCCGAGAGACCCAGTACTTC.

This clonotype has a count of ten or more. V usage is TRBV15 and J usage is TRBJ1-5; 11 bases match TRBD1. V dropped 5 bases and J dropped 2; count of bases not matched to a gene: 8. The CDR3 loop spans 17 amino acids. Germline CDR1 reads LNHNV; CDR2 reads YYDKDF (reference sequence). The CDR3 DNA follows: TGTGCCACCAGCCAGGACAGGGGGCTAGGGGGCAATCAGCCCCAGCATTTT. Residues: CATSQDRGLGGNQPQHF.

This clonotype was counted many times. This chain uses TRBV2 with TRBJ1-4; 12 nucleotides match TRBD1. Germline V gives CDR1 SNHLY, CDR2 FYNNEI. The CDR3 runs 14 residues. The V segment lost 6 bases and the J segment 7 bases; nucleotides outside the gene matches: 3. CDR3 in DNA: TGTGCCAGCAGGGGGACAGGGGGCGTTGAAAAACTGTTTTTT. Protein sequence: CASRGTGGVEKLFF.